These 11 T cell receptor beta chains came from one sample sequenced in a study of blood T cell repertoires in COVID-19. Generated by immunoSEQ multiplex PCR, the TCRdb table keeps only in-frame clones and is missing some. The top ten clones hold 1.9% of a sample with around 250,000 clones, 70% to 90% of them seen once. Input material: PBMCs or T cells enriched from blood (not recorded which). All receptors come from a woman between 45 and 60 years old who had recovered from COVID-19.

This chain's CDR3 is CASSLSGRSYEQYF. The CDR3 bases are TGTGCCAGCAGCTTGTCGGGGAGAAGCTACGAGCAGTACTTC. J is TRBJ2-7 and V is TRBV5-4; D may be TRBD2 (5 bases). This CDR3 is 14 amino acids long. Between the trimmed V and J ends, which lost 1 base and 3 bases, there was a span of 11 bases. CDR1 is SGHNT, CDR2 YYREEE, per germline (reference sequence).

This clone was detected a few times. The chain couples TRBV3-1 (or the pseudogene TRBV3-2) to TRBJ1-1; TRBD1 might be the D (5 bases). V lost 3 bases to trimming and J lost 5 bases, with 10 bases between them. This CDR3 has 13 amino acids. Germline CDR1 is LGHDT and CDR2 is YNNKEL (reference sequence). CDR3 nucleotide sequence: TGTGCCAGCAGCCAGGGACGGGGGACTGAAGCTTTCTTT. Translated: CASSQGRGTEAFF.

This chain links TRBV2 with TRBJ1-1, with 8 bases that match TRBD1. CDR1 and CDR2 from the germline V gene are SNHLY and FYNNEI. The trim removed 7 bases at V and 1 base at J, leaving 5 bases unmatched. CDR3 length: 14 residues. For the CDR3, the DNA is TGTGCCAGCACCCTAGACAGGGGGAACACTGAAGCTTTCTTT. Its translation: CASTLDRGNTEAFF.

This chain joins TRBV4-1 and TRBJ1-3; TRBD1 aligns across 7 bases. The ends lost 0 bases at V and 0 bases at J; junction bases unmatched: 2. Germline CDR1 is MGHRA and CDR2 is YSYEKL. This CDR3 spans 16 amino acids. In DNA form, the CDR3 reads TGCGCCAGCAGCCAAGAAAGGGGGCTCTCTGGAAACACCATATATTTT. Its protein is CASSQERGLSGNTIYF.

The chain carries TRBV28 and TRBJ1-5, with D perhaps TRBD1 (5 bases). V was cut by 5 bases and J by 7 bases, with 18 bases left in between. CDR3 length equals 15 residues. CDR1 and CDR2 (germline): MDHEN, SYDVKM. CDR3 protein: CASSPPVGATQPQHF. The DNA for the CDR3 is TGTGCCAGCAGTCCCCCCGTAGGGGCGACCCAGCCCCAGCATTTT.

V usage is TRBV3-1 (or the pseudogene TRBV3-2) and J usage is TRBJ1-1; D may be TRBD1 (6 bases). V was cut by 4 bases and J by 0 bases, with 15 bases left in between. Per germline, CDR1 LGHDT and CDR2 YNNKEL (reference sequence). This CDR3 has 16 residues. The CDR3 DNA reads TGTGCCAGCAGCCTACTACAACAGGGTATGAACACTGAAGCTTTCTTT. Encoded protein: CASSLLQQGMNTEAFF.

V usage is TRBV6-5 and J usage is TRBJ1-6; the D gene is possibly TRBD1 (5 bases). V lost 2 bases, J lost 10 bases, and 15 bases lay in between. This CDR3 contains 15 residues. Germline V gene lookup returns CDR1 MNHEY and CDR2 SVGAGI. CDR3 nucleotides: TGTGCCAGCAGTTACGGGCACAGGTCAGGATCACCCCTCCACTTT. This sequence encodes CASSYGHRSGSPLHF.

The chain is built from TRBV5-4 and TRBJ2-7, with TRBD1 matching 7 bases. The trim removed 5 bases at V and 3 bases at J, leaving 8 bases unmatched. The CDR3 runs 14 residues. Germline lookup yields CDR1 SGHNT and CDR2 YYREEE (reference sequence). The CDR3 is CASRPRQGVYEQYF. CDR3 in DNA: TGTGCCAGCAGACCACGACAGGGAGTCTACGAGCAGTACTTC.

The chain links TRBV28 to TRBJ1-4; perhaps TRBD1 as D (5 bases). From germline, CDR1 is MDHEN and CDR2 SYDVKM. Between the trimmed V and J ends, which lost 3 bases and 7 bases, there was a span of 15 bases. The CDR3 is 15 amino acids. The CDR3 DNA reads TGTGCCAGCAGTTTTGCAGGGTTTATGGGTGAAAAACTGTTTTTT. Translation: CASSFAGFMGEKLFF.

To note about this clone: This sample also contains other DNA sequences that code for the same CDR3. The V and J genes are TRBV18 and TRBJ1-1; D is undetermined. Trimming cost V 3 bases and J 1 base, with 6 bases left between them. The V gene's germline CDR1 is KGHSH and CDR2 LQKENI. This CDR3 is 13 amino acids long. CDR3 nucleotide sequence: TGTGCCAGCTCACCGGCAGGGAACACTGAAGCTTTCTTT. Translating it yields CASSPAGNTEAFF.

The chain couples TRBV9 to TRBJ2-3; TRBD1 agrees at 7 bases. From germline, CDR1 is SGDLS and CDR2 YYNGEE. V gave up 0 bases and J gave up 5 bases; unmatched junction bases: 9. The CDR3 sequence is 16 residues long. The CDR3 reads CASSVEGEPGGDTQYF. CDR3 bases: TGTGCCAGCAGCGTAGAGGGCGAGCCAGGGGGAGATACGCAGTATTTT.